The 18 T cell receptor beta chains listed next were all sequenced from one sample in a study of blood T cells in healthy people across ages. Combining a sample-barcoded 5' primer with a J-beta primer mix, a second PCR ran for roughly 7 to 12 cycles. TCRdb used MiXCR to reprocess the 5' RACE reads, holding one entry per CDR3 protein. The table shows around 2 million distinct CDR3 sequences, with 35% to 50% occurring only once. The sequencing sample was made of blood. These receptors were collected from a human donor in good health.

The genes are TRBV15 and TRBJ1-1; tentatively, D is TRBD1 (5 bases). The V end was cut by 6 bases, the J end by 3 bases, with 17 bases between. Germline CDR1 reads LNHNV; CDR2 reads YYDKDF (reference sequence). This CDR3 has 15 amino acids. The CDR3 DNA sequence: TGTGCCACCAGGAGTGAGAAAGGGGCCTACACTGAAGCTTTCTTT. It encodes CATRSEKGAYTEAFF.

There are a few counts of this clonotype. DNA for the CDR3: TGTGCCAGCTCACCAAAAGCGGACCTACTCACAGATACGCAGTATTTT. As protein: CASSPKADLLTDTQYF. This chain links TRBV18 with TRBJ2-3, with D maybe TRBD2 (5 bases). CDR1 and CDR2 (germline): KGHSH, LQKENI. V was cut by 2 bases and J by 2 bases, with 14 bases left in between. The CDR3 runs to 16 residues.

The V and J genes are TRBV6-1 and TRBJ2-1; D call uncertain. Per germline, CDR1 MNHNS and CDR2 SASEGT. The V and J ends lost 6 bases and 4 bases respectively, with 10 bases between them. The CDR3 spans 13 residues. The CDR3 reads CASRQTNYNEQFF. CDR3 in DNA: TGTGCCAGCAGACAGACCAATTACAATGAGCAGTTCTTC.

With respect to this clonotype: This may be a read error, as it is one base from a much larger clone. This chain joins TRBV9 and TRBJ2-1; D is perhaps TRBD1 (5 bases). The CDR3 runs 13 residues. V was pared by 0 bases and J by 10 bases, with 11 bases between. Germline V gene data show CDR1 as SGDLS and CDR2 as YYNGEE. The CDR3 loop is CASSVEQGYEQFF. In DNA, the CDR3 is TGTGCCAGCAGCGTAGAGCAGGGTTACGAGCAGTTCTTC. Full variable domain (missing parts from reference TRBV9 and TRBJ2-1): DSGVTQTPKHLITATGQRVTLRCSPRSGDLSVYWYQQSLDQGLQFLIQYYNGEERAKGNILERFSAQQFPDLHSELNLSSLELGDSALYFCASSVEQGYEQFFGPGTRLTVL.

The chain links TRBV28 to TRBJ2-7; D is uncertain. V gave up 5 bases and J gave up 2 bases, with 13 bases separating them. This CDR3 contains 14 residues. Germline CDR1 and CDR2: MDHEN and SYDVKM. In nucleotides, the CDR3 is TGTGCCAGCAGTAACACATTAAAACCCTACGAGCAGTACTTC. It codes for CASSNTLKPYEQYF.

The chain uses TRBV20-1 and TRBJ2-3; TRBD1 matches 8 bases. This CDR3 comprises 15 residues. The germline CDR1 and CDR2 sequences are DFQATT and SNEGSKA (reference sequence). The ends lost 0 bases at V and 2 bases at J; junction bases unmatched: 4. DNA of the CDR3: TGCAGTGCTAGAGATGGACAGGGCCTCACAGATACGCAGTATTTT. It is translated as CSARDGQGLTDTQYF.

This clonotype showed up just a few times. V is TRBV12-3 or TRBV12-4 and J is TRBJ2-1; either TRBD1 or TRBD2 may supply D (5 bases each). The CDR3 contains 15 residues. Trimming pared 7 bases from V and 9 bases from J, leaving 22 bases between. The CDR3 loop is CASTPSGSPSTEQFF. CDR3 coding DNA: TGTGCCAGCACCCCGTCAGGGAGCCCCTCGACTGAGCAGTTCTTC.

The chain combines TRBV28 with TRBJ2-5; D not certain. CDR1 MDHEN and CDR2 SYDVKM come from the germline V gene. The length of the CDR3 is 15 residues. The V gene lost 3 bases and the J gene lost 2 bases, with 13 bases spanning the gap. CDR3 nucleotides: TGTGCCAGCAGTTTGGGTAGTCGTTTTCAAGAGACCCAGTACTTC. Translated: CASSLGSRFQETQYF.

In nucleotides, the CDR3 is TGTGCCAGCAGCTTAAGGACAGGGATACTTAACTATGGCTACACCTTC. Translating gives CASSLRTGILNYGYTF. The chain uses TRBV7-2 and TRBJ1-2, with 8 bases matching TRBD1. Losses at the gene ends were 2 bases for V and 1 base for J; bases not matched to a gene: 6. The V gene's germline CDR1 is SGHTA and CDR2 FQGNSA. The CDR3 totals 16 residues.

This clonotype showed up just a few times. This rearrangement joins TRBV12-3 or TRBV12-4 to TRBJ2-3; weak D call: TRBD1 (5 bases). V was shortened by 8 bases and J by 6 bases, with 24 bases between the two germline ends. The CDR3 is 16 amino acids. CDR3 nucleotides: TGTGCCAGCCTCCTTAGGGGCAGGAGTCTCCCGGATACGCAGTATTTT. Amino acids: CASLLRGRSLPDTQYF.

The CDR3 coding sequence is TGTGCCAGCATGGGCACATACTACGAGCAGTACTTC. Amino acid sequence: CASMGTYYEQYF. This sequence joins TRBV6-6 and TRBJ2-7; D is ambiguous. V dropped 7 bases and J dropped 3 bases, with 10 bases sitting between them. Germline-derived CDR1 and CDR2 are MNHNY and SVGAGI (reference sequence). The CDR3 has 12 amino acids.

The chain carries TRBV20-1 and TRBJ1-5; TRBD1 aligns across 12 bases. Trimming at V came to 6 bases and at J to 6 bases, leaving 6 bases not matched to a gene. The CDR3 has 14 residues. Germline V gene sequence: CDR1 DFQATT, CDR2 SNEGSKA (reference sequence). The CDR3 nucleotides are TGCAGTGCGGCGGGACAGGGGGCCGGTCAGCCCCAGCATTTT. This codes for CSAAGQGAGQPQHF.

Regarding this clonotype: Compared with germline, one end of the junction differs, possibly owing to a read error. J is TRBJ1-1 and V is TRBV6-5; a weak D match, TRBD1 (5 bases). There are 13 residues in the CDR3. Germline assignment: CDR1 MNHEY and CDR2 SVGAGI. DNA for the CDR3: TGTGTCAGCAGTTTGCAGGGTTACACTGAAGCTTTCTTT. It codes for CVSSLQGYTEAFF.

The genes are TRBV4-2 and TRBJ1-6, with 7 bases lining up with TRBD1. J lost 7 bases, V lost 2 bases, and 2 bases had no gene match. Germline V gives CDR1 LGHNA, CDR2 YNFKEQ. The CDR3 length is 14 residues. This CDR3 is CASSQWTGNSPLHF. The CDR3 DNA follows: TGTGCCAGCAGCCAATGGACAGGCAATTCACCCCTCCACTTT.

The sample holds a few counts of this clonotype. CDR3 amino acids: CASSLDFSPSYGYTF. The CDR3 coding sequence is TGTGCCAGCAGCTTAGATTTCTCACCCTCATATGGCTACACCTTC. The J gene is TRBJ1-2, the V gene TRBV11-3; D gene uncertain. From germline, CDR1 is SGHNT and CDR2 YENEEA. The V and J ends lost 0 bases and 5 bases respectively, with 13 bases between them. CDR3 length: 15 residues.

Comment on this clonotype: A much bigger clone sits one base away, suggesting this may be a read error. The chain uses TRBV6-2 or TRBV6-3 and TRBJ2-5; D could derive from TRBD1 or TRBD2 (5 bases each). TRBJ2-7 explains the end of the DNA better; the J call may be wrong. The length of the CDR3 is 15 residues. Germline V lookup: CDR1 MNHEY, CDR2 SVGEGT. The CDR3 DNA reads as TGTGCCAACAGTCCCAACCGGGACCACGTCAACGAGCAGTACTTC. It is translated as CANSPNRDHVNEQYF.

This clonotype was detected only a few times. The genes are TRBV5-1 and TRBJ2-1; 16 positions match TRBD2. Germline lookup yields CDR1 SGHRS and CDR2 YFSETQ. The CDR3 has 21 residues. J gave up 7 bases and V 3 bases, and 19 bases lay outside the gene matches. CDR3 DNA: TGCGCCAGCAGCTCTACCATACCGGGACTAGCGGGGGGGAGTGGTGTAAATGAGCAGTTCTTC. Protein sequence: CASSSTIPGLAGGSGVNEQFF.

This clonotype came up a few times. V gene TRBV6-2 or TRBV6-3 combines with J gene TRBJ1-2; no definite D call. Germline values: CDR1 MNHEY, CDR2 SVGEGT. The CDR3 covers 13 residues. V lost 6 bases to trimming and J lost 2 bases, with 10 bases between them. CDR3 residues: CASRYRGNYGYTF. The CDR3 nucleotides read TGTGCCAGCAGGTACAGAGGGAACTATGGCTACACCTTC.